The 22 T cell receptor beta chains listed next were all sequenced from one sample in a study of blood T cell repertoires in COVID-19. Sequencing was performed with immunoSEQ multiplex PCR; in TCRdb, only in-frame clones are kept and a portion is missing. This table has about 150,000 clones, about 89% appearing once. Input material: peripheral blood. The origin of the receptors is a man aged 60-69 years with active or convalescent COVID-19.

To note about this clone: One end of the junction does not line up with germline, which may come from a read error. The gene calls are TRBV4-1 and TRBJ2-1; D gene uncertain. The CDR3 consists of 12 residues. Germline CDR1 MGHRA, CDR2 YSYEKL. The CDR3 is CASSHGQLPSLF. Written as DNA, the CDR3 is TGCGCCAGCAGCCATGGGCAGCTACCGTCCCTCTTC.

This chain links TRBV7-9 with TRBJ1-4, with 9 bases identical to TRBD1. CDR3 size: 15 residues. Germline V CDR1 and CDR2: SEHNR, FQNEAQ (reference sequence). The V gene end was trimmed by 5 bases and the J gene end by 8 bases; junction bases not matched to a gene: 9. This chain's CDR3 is CASSLRGTGYEKLFF. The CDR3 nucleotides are TGTGCCAGCAGCCTCCGTGGGACAGGGTACGAAAAACTGTTTTTT.

Here the CDR3 reads CASSRGLADTYEQYF. DNA of the CDR3: TGTGCCAGCAGTCGGGGACTAGCGGACACCTACGAGCAGTACTTC. V gene TRBV7-6 combines with J gene TRBJ2-7, with TRBD2 identical over 11 bases. Trimming removed 6 bases from V and 2 bases from J; junction bases left unmatched: 6. In germline, CDR1 is SGHVS, CDR2 FNYEAQ. The CDR3 extends over 15 amino acids.

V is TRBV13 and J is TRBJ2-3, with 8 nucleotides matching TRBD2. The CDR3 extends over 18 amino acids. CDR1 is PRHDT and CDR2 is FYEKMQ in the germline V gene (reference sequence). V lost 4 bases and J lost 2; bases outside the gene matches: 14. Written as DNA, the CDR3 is TGTGCCAGCAGCTCCTCCGCTCGACTAGCGCACCCCACAGATACGCAGTATTTT. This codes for CASSSSARLAHPTDTQYF.

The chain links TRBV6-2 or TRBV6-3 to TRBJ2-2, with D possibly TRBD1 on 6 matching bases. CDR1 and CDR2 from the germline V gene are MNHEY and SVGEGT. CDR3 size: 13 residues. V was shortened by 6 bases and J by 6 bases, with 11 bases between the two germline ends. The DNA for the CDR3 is TGTGCCAGCAGCCAAACAGGGTCCGGGGAGCTGTTTTTT. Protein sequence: CASSQTGSGELFF.

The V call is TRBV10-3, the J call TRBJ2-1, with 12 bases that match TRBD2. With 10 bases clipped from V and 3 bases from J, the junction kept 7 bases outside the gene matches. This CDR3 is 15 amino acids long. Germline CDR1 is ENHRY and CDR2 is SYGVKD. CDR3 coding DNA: TGTGCCACCGCACCGACTAGCGGGAGCTACAATGAGCAGTTCTTC. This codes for CATAPTSGSYNEQFF.

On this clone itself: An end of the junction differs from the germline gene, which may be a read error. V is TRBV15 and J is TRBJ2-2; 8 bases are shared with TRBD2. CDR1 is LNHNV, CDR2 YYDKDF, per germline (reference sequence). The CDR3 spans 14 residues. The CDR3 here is CATRRGLATGELFF. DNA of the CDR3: TGTGCCACCCGCAGAGGACTAGCTACCGGGGAGCTGTTTTTT.

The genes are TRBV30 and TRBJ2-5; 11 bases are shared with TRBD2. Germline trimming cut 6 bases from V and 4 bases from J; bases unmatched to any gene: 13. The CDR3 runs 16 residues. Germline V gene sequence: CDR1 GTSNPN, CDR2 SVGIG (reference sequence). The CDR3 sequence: CACTSGGFPRRETQYF. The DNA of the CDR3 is TGTGCCTGCACTAGCGGGGGATTCCCCCGGAGAGAGACCCAGTACTTC.

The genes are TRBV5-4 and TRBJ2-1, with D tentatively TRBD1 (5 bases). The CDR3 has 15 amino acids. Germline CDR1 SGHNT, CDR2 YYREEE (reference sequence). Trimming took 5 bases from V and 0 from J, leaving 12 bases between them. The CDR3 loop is CASSRDSSSYNEQFF. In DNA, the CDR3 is TGTGCCAGCAGTCGTGACAGTAGCTCCTACAATGAGCAGTTCTTC.

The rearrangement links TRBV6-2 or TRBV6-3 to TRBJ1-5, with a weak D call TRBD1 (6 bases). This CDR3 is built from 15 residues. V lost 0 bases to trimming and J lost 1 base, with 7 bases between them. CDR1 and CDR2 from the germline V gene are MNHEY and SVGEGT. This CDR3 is CASSYSGGSNQPQHF. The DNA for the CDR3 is TGTGCCAGCAGTTACTCAGGGGGAAGCAATCAGCCCCAGCATTTT.

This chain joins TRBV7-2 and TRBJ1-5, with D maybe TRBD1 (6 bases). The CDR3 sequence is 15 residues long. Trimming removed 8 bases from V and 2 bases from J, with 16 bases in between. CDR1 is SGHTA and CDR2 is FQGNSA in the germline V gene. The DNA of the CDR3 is TGTGCCAGCTCTCAGGGGCGAGGGGGCAATCAGCCCCAGCATTTT. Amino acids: CASSQGRGGNQPQHF.

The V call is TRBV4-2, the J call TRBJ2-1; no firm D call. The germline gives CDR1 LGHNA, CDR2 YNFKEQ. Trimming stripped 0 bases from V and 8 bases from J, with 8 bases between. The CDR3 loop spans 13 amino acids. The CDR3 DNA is TGTGCCAGCAGCCAAGACCCGCGCTATGAGCAGTTCTTC. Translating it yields CASSQDPRYEQFF.

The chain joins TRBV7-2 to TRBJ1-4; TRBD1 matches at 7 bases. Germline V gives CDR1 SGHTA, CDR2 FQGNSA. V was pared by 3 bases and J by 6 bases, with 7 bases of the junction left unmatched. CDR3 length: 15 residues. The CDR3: CASSLTGFRDEKLFF. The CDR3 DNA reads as TGTGCCAGCAGCTTGACAGGGTTTAGGGATGAAAAACTGTTTTTT.

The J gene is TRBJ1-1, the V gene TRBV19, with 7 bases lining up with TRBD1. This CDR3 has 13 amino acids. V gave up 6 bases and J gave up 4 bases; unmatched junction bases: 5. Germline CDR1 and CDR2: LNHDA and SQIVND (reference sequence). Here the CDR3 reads CASRTSGGTEAFF. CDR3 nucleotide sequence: TGTGCCAGTAGGACCTCAGGGGGCACTGAAGCTTTCTTT.

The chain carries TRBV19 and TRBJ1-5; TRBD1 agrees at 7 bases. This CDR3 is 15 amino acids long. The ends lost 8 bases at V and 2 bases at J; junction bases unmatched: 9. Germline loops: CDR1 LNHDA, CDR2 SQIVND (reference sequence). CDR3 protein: CASSVNRGGNQPQHF. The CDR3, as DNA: TGTGCCAGTTCAGTAAACAGGGGCGGCAATCAGCCCCAGCATTTT.

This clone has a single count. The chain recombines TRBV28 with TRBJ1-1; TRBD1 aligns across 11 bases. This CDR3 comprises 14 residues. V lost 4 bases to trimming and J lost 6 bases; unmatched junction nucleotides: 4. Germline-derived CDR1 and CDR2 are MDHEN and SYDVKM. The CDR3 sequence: CASSSGQGDSEAFF. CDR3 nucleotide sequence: TGTGCCAGCAGTTCGGGACAGGGGGACTCTGAAGCTTTCTTT.

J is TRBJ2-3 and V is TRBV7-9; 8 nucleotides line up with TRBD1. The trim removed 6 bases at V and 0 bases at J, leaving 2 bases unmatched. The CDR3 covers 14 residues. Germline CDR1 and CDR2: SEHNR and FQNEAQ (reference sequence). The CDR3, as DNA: TGTGCCAGCAGTGGGACAGGCAGCACAGATACGCAGTATTTT. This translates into CASSGTGSTDTQYF.

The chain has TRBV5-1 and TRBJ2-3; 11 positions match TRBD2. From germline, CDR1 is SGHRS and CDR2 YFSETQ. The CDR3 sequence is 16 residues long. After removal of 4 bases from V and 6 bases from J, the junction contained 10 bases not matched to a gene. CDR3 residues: CASSNLLAGVSDTQYF. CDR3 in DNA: TGCGCCAGCAGCAACCTACTAGCGGGAGTATCGGATACGCAGTATTTT.

The CDR3 DNA follows: TGTGCCAGCAGCTTAGGGACAGGGATTACCTACGAGCAGTACTTC. This codes for CASSLGTGITYEQYF. The chain recombines TRBV7-2 with TRBJ2-7; 8 bases match TRBD1. V lost 1 base to trimming and J lost 2 bases; unmatched junction nucleotides: 4. Germline V CDR1 and CDR2: SGHTA, FQGNSA. The CDR3 runs to 15 residues.

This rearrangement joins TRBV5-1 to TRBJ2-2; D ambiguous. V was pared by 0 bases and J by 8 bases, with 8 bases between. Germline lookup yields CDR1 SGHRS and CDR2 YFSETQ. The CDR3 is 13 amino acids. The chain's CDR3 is CASSLAGDGELFF. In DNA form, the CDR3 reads TGCGCCAGCAGCTTGGCAGGTGATGGGGAGCTGTTTTTT.

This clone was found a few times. CDR3 amino acids: CASSRRNQETQYF. Written as DNA, the CDR3 is TGTGCCAGCAGTCGTAGAAACCAAGAGACCCAGTACTTC. This chain links TRBV27 with TRBJ2-5; the D is unclear. There are 13 residues in the CDR3. Germline V gene lookup returns CDR1 MNHEY and CDR2 SMNVEV (reference sequence). The V end was cut by 5 bases, the J end by 0 bases, with 7 bases between.

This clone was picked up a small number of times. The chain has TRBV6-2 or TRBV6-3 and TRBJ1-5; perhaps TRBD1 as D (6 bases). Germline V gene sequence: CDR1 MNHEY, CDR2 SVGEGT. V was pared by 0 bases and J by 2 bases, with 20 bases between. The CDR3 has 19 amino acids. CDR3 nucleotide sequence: TGTGCCAGCAGTTACTCGACCTATACAGGGTTAGGGGGCAATCAGCCCCAGCATTTT. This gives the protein CASSYSTYTGLGGNQPQHF.